One and the same sample provided the 27 T cell receptor beta chains below, sequenced in a study of tumor-infiltrating lymphocytes in primary liver carcinoma. RNA isolated from unsorted whole blood supplied the blood RNA, with germline DNA also extracted. Starting material of approximately 500 ng total RNA yielded TCR beta cDNA via a constant-region primer. The TCR beta library was amplified through three nested multiplex PCR rounds in a modified ARM-PCR procedure. Primers for the first two PCR rounds were TRBV1-TRBV30 forward primers and a C-beta reverse primer (roughly 10 cycles per round). TCRdb ran MiXCR on the multiplex PCR reads and lists one entry per CDR3 protein. The sample has some 180,000 distinct CDR3 sequences, around 60% seen once; the top ten hold approximately 68%. Sample: peripheral blood. The receptors derive from a man aged 35 to 55 with primary liver carcinoma and hepatitis B virus infection.

Of note for this clonotype: Since a much larger clone is just one base distant, this may be a read error. V gene TRBV4-1 combines with J gene TRBJ2-1, with D perhaps TRBD2 (6 bases). CDR3 size: 15 residues. Germline V gene data show CDR1 as MGHRA and CDR2 as YSYEKL. CDR3 region: CGSSQDGSAHNEQFF. Written as DNA, the CDR3 is TGCGGCAGCAGCCAAGACGGGAGTGCCCACAATGAGCAGTTCTTC.

With respect to this clonotype: Being one base from a much bigger clone, this may be a read error. The V gene is TRBV29-1, the J gene TRBJ2-1; no clear D gene. V lost 4 bases and J lost 8, with 15 bases in between. In germline, CDR1 is SQVTM, CDR2 ANQGSEA. The CDR3 is 13 residues long. The CDR3 protein is CSVGVTFEDEQFF. The DNA of the CDR3 is TGCAGCGTTGGGGTAACCTTTGAGGATGAGCAGTTCTTC.

This clonotype was detected many times. The chain carries TRBV11-1 and TRBJ2-5; D is unresolved. V was clipped by 11 bases and J by 1 base, with 14 bases between them. CDR1 and CDR2 from the germline V gene are SGHAT and FQDESV (reference sequence). CDR3 size: 13 residues. The CDR3 protein is CASTKISQETQYF. The DNA for the CDR3 is TGTGCCTCTACAAAGATAAGCCAAGAGACCCAGTACTTC.

The count of this clonotype is one. Because it lacks the conserved phenylalanine or tryptophan at the end, this CDR3 is likely a read error. V gene TRBV11-2 combines with J gene TRBJ2-1; 9 bases line up with TRBD1. The CDR3 sequence is 13 residues long. Germline V gene sequence: CDR1 SGHAT, CDR2 FQNNGV. The CDR3 DNA reads TGTGCGAGCCGGGACAGGGATCAGAATGAGCAGTTCTTA. This codes for CASRDRDQNEQFL.

V is TRBV29-1 and J is TRBJ2-1; tentatively, D is TRBD1 (5 bases). V dropped 4 bases and J dropped 8 bases, with 9 bases sitting between them. CDR1 SQVTM and CDR2 ANQGSEA come from the germline V gene. The CDR3 spans 11 residues. CDR3 nucleotides: TGCAGCGTTGTAGGCAGGGATGAGCAGTTCTTC. This sequence encodes CSVVGRDEQFF.

V gene TRBV7-9 combines with J gene TRBJ2-1, with D perhaps matching TRBD1 (6 bases). From germline, CDR1 is SEHNR and CDR2 FQNEAQ (reference sequence). The CDR3 is 16 residues long. The ends were cut back, 1 base at V and 6 bases at J, with 16 bases in the middle. The CDR3 DNA sequence: TGTGCCAGCAGCTTAGGAGGCTGGGGGCAGACCAATGAGCAGTTCTTC. Translated, it gives CASSLGGWGQTNEQFF.

The chain combines TRBV29-1 with TRBJ2-3; D ambiguous. CDR1 is SQVTM and CDR2 is ANQGSEA in the germline V gene. The CDR3 spans 16 residues. Deletions cut 3 bases from V and 3 bases from J, with 19 bases between. The CDR3 DNA follows: TGCAGCGTTGAGGCGGTTGGGTTGAAGTCAACAGATACGCAGTATTTT. This gives the protein CSVEAVGLKSTDTQYF.

The chain uses TRBV4-2 and TRBJ2-7, with D perhaps matching TRBD2 (6 bases). The germline gives CDR1 LGHNA, CDR2 YNFKEQ. The CDR3 length is 16 residues. V was pared by 0 bases and J by 4 bases, with 16 bases between. CDR3 sequence: CASSQDRGSGPYEQYF. CDR3 in DNA: TGTGCCAGCAGCCAAGATCGGGGTAGCGGTCCTTACGAGCAGTACTTC.

Comment on this clonotype: The junction and the germline gene differ at one end; a read error may be behind it. J is TRBJ2-3 and V is TRBV11-3, with 9 positions matching TRBD2. The CDR3 covers 15 residues. Germline V gene lookup returns CDR1 SGHNT and CDR2 YENEEA. CDR3 sequence reads: CANSMIAGDTDTQYF. The DNA of the CDR3 is TGTGCCAACAGCATGATAGCGGGAGACACAGATACGCAGTACTTT.

This clonotype came up many times. The rearrangement uses TRBV29-1 and TRBJ2-5, with TRBD2 matching over 9 bases. After removal of 4 bases from V and 3 bases from J, the junction contained 6 bases not matched to a gene. The germline V gene encodes CDR1 SQVTM and CDR2 ANQGSEA. This CDR3 is 14 amino acids long. Here the CDR3 reads CSVAGTSQEETQYF. The CDR3 nucleotides are TGCAGCGTTGCGGGGACTAGCCAGGAAGAGACCCAGTACTTC.

Notes on this clonotype: A much larger clone sits a single nucleotide away, making a read error possible. V usage is TRBV12-3 or TRBV12-4 and J usage is TRBJ2-7; the D gene is possibly TRBD1 (6 bases). This CDR3 contains 13 residues. Here the CDR3 reads CGSRWQGSNEQYF. The DNA for the CDR3 is TGTGGCAGCAGGTGGCAGGGGAGCAACGAGCAGTACTTC.

A note on this clonotype: One junction end does not reproduce the germline sequence, and a read error may be involved. This chain connects TRBV7-9 to TRBJ2-3; 8 bases map to TRBD1. CDR3 length equals 17 residues. Germline V lookup: CDR1 SEHNR, CDR2 FQNEAQ (reference sequence). CDR3 nucleotides: TGTGCCAGCAGTACTCCCCCAGGGGGCGTGGTGGCAGATATGCAGTATTTT. Translation gives CASSTPPGGVVADMQYF.

The chain couples TRBV30 to TRBJ1-3; no definite D call. The CDR3 has 14 residues. Trimming shortened V by 4 bases and J by 0 bases, and 10 bases separated the two germline ends. The V gene's germline CDR1 is GTSNPN and CDR2 SVGIG (reference sequence). The CDR3: CAWMRSDSGNTIYF. The CDR3 nucleotides read TGTGCCTGGATGAGGTCCGACTCTGGAAACACCATATATTTT.

This clonotype appeared many times. V is TRBV6-5 and J is TRBJ1-4; TRBD1 agrees at 10 bases. This CDR3 has 14 residues. Looked up from germline, CDR1 is MNHEY and CDR2 is SVGAGI. Unmatched junction bases numbered 3, after V lost 5 bases and J lost 6 bases. CDR3 amino acids: CASSTDRGDEKLFF. In DNA form, the CDR3 reads TGTGCCAGCAGTACGGACAGGGGGGATGAAAAACTGTTTTTT.

This clonotype was seen a few times. This chain connects TRBV30 to TRBJ2-3; D unclear. Germline CDR1 reads GTSNPN; CDR2 reads SVGIG (reference sequence). This CDR3 region has 13 residues. Trimming cost V 4 bases and J 3 bases, with 11 bases left between them. This CDR3 is CAWNVGRTDTQYF. CDR3 coding DNA: TGTGCCTGGAACGTGGGAAGGACAGATACGCAGTATTTT.

Remarks on this clonotype: One end of the junction varies from germline; a read error may be responsible. This chain uses TRBV5-5 with TRBJ2-6; possibly TRBD1 or TRBD2 for D (5 bases each). The CDR3 contains 15 residues. The germline V gene encodes CDR1 SGHKS and CDR2 YYEKEE (reference sequence). For the CDR3, the DNA is TGTGCCAGCAGCTTGGAGGGGCCCGGGGCCAACATCCTGACTTTC. Translated, it gives CASSLEGPGANILTF.

The J gene is TRBJ1-5, the V gene TRBV29-1; TRBD1 might be the D (6 bases). The CDR3 covers 13 residues. Germline V gene data show CDR1 as SQVTM and CDR2 as ANQGSEA. Trimming took off 4 bases at V and 7 bases at J, with 14 bases between the two ends. CDR3 sequence: CSVAEGEYQPQHF. CDR3 DNA sequence: TGCAGCGTTGCTGAGGGGGAGTACCAGCCCCAGCATTTT.

This chain joins TRBV6-6 and TRBJ2-1, with unresolved D. From germline, CDR1 is MNHNY and CDR2 SVGAGI (reference sequence). This CDR3 has 15 residues. V was shortened by 5 bases and J by 4 bases, with 15 bases between the two germline ends. The CDR3 coding sequence is TGTGCCAGCAGTAAACCTGTGGACCAGTACAATGAGCAGTTCTTC. Translated: CASSKPVDQYNEQFF.

Of note for this clonotype: Without the conserved terminal phenylalanine or tryptophan, this CDR3 likely stems from a read error. V is TRBV11-2 and J is TRBJ2-2; TRBD1 agrees at 9 bases. This CDR3 is 17 amino acids long. Germline loops: CDR1 SGHAT, CDR2 FQNNGV. For the CDR3, the DNA is TGTGCCAGCAGCTTAGGCCCCGGGACAGGGTACACCAGGGAGCTGTTTTGT. This sequence encodes CASSLGPGTGYTRELFC.

With regard to this clonotype: The junction departs from germline at one end; a sequencing error may be responsible. V and J are TRBV5-4 and TRBJ2-2; tentatively, D is TRBD2 (6 bases). Looked up from germline, CDR1 is SGHNT and CDR2 is YYREEE (reference sequence). This CDR3 region has 15 residues. The CDR3 DNA is TGTACCAGCAGCCCTTTTAGCGGAGGCACCGGGGAGCTGCTTTTT. Translation gives CTSSPFSGGTGELLF. The full variable domain, in which reference TRBV5-4 and TRBJ2-2 provide the parts outside the CDR3, is ETGVTQSPTHLIKTRGQQVTLRCSSQSGHNTVSWYQQALGQGPQFIFQYYREEENGRGNFPPRFSGLQFPNYSSELNVNALELDDSALYLCTSSPFSGGTGELLFGEGSRLTVL.

Notes on this clonotype: The conserved phenylalanine or tryptophan is not found at the CDR3 terminus, so this likely reflects a read error. The J gene is TRBJ2-7, the V gene TRBV11-2; 12 bases are shared with TRBD2. Germline V gives CDR1 SGHAT, CDR2 FQNNGV. This CDR3 is 14 amino acids long. V lost 7 bases, J lost 5 bases, and 6 bases stayed unmatched. CDR3 DNA: TGTGCCAGCATCCTGACTAGCGGGAGCCACGAGCAGTACGGC. This sequence encodes CASILTSGSHEQYG.

A note on this clonotype: The CDR3 carries no conserved terminal phenylalanine or tryptophan, so it likely arises from a read error. The chain employs TRBV29-1 and TRBJ1-1; 9 bases match TRBD1. The V gene's germline CDR1 is SQVTM and CDR2 ANQGSEA. The junction had 5 bases not matched to a gene; V was cut back by 5 bases and J by 7 bases. This CDR3 region has 12 residues. The CDR3 region is CSVFTGGIEAFS. CDR3 nucleotide sequence: TGCAGCGTTTTTACAGGGGGCATTGAAGCTTTCTCT.

On this clonotype itself: This is likely a read error, given that the CDR3 carries no conserved phenylalanine or tryptophan at its end. This sequence joins TRBV12-3 or TRBV12-4 and TRBJ2-7; 9 bases match TRBD1. This CDR3 has 13 amino acids. The J segment lost 4 bases and the V segment lost 5 bases, leaving 3 bases of the junction unmatched. The CDR3 loop is CASSTGQGYEQYS. CDR3 DNA: TGTGCCAGCAGTACGGGACAGGGTTACGAGCAGTACTCC.

The rearrangement joins TRBV29-1 to TRBJ1-1; weak D call: TRBD1 (6 bases). V dropped 5 bases and J dropped 5 bases, with 12 bases sitting between them. CDR1 and CDR2 from the germline V gene are SQVTM and ANQGSEA. The CDR3 consists of 12 residues. CDR3 region: CSVLPTGTEAFF. CDR3 coding DNA: TGCAGCGTTCTACCAACAGGGACTGAAGCTTTCTTT.

The gene calls are TRBV12-3 or TRBV12-4 and TRBJ2-7, with a tentative D call TRBD1 (5 bases). Trimming removed 4 bases at V and 5 bases at J, with 12 bases between. The CDR3 contains 13 residues. The CDR3 region is CASSSSGWDEQYF. The CDR3 region has the DNA TGTGCCAGCAGTTCCTCAGGGTGGGACGAGCAGTACTTC.

This chain links TRBV11-2 with TRBJ2-7, with 9 bases aligning to TRBD2. This CDR3 spans 16 amino acids. Germline CDR1 SGHAT, CDR2 FQNNGV. Trimming cost V 0 bases and J 4 bases; bases outside gene matches: 7. Written as DNA, the CDR3 is TGTGCCAGCAGCTTAGACTGGACTAGCGAGAGTTACGAGCAGTACTTC. Amino acids: CASSLDWTSESYEQYF.

This clonotype was counted ten times or more. This rearrangement joins TRBV11-3 to TRBJ2-3, with D hard to call. The CDR3 has 13 residues. V was trimmed by 2 bases and J by 4 bases, leaving 7 bases between them. Germline CDR1 is SGHNT and CDR2 is YENEEA. The chain's CDR3 is CASSLNRADTQYF. The CDR3 DNA reads as TGTGCCAGCAGCTTAAATAGGGCAGATACGCAGTATTTT.